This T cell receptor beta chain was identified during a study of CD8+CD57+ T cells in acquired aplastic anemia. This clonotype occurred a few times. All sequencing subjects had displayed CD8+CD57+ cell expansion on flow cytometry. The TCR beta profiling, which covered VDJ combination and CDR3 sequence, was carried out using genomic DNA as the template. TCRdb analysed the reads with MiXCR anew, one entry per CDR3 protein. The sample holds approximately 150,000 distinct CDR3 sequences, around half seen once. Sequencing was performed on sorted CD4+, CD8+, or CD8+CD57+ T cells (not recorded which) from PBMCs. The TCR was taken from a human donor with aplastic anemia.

The CDR3 coding sequence is TGTGCCACCAGTGAAGTCAATCAGCCCCAGCATTTT. Its translation: CATSEVNQPQHF. The genes are TRBV24-1 and TRBJ1-5; D call uncertain. Germline CDR1 is KGHDR and CDR2 is SFDVKD. Trimming removed 4 bases from V and 3 bases from J, with 3 bases in between. This CDR3 has 12 amino acids.